This T cell receptor beta chain appears in the sequencing data of a study of beta chain features in type 1 diabetes. Overall study: Regarding age, gender and cell yields, patients proved similar to healthy donors. Study results and limitations: Sequencing of cDNA might inflate the share of cells that strongly express TCR. PCR might pick shorter templates more often, in the same way for patients and controls. Type 1 diabetes patients showed a moderate but significant shortening of TCRB CDR3s in all four CD4+ subsets.

Expressed TCRB transcripts were sequenced after all isolated RNA was converted to cDNA. Clones were read by immunoSEQ multiplex PCR, and TCRdb kept only the in-frame ones, dropping some. This sample has 100,000 to 150,000 clones, with approximately 10% found just once. The V end was cut by 0 bases, the J end by 13 bases, with 13 bases between. The CDR3 is 13 amino acids. Germline values: CDR1 SGHAT, CDR2 FQDESV (reference sequence). As to this clone: Its antigen is as yet unknown.

A CD45RO/CCR7/CD25/CD127/CD95/CD27 panel sorted naive, central memory, regulatory and stem cell-like memory CD4+ cells. What was sequenced was central memory CD4+ T cells from blood. This receptor was taken from a man aged 25-40 years with type 1 diabetes. The rearrangement uses TRBV11-1 and TRBJ2-4; tentative D call: TRBD2 (6 bases). The CDR3 reads CASSLARTSQQYF. The CDR3 DNA follows: TGTGCCAGCAGCTTAGCGCGAACTAGCCAACAGTACTTC. The full variable domain, completed using reference TRBV11-1 and TRBJ2-4, is EAEVAQSPRYKITEKSQAVAFWCDPISGHATLYWYRQILGQGPELLVQFQDESVVDDSQLPKDRFSAERLKGVDSTLKIQPAELGDSAMYLCASSLARTSQQYFGAGTRLSVL.